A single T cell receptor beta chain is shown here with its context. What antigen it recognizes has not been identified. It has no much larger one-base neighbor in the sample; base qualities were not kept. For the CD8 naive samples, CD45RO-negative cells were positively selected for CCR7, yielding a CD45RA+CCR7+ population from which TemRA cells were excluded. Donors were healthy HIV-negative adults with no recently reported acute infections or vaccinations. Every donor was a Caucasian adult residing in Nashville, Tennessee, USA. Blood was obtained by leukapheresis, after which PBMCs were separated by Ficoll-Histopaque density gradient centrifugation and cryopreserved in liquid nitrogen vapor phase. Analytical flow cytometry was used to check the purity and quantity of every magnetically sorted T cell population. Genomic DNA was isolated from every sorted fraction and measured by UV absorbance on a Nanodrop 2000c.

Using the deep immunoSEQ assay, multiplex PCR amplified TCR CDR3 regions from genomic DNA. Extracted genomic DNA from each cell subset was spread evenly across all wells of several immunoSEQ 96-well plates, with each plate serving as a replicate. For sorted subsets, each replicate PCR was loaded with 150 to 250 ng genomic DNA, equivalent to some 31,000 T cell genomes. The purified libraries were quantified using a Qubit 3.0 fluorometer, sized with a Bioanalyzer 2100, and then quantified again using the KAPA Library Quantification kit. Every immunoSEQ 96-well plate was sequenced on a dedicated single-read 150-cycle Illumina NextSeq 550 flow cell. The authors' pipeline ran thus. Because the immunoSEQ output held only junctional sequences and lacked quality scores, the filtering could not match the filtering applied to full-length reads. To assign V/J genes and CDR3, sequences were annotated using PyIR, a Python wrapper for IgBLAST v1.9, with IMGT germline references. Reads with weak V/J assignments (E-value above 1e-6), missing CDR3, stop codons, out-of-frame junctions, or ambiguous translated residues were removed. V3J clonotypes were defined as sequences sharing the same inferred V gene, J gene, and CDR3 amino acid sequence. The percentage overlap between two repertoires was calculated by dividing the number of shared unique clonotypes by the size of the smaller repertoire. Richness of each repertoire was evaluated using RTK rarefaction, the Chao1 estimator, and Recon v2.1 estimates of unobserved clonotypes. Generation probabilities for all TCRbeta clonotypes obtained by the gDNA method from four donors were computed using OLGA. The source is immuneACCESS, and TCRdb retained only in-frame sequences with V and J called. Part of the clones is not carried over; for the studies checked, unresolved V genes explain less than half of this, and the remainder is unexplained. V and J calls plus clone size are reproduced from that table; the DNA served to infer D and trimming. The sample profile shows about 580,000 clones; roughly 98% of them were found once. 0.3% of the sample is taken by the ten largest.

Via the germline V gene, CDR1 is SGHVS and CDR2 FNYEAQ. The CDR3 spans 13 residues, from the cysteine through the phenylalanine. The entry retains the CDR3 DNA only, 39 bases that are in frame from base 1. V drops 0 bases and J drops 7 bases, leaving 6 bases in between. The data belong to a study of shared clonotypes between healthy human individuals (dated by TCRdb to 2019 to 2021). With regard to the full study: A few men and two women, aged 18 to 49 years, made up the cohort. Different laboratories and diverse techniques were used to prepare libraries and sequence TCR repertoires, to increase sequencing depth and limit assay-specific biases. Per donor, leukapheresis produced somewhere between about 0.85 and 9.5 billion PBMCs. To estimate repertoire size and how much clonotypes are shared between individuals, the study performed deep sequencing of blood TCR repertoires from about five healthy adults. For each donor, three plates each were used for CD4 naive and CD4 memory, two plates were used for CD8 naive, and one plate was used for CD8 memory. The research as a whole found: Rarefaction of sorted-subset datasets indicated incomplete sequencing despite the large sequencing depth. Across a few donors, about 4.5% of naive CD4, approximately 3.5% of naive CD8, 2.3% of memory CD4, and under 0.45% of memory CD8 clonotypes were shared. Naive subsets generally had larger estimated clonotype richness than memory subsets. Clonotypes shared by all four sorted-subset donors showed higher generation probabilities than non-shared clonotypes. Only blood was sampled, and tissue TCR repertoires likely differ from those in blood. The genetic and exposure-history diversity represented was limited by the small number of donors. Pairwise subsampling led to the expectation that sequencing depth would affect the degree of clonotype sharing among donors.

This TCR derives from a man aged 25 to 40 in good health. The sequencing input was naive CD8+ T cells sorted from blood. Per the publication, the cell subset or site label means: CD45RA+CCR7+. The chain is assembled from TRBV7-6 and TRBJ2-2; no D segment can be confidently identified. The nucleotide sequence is TGTGCCAGCAGCTTAGCGGGTAACGGGGAGCTGTTTTTT. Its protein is CASSLAGNGELFF.